This T cell receptor (beta chain) is from a study of OX40 agonist ivuxolimab in advanced cancers. As for the study in general: Therapy given before enrollment (anti-PD-1, anti-PD-L1 or anti-CTLA-4) was allowed, and approximately 40% had some. Study-level points and caveats: Circulating CD4+ and CD8+ T cells showed clonal expansion by week 6 at 0.1 to 3.0 mg/kg.

There are 13 residues in the CDR3. V gave up 3 bases and J gave up 3 bases, with 8 bases separating them. Germline V gene data show CDR1 as PRHDT and CDR2 as FYEKMQ (reference sequence). About this clone itself: Its antigen is currently unknown.

Profiled with immunoSEQ multiplex PCR; TCRdb holds only in-frame clones, not every one. The sample lists roughly 48,000 clones; roughly 90% were seen once. Source: CD4+ or CD8+ T cells sorted from blood, taken in a trial of the OX40 agonist ivuxolimab. The sequence was obtained from an adult with an advanced solid tumor such as melanoma, head and neck, liver or kidney cancer. The chain uses TRBV13 and TRBJ1-2; D perhaps matches TRBD1 (5 bases). The CDR3 DNA reads as TGTGCCAGCAGCTTCGGGGGGGACTATGGCTACACCTTC. It encodes CASSFGGDYGYTF.